The T cell receptor (beta chain) described here comes from a study of blood T cell repertoires in COVID-19. Whole-study context: Sites across the United States, Italy and Spain contributed samples from acute and convalescent COVID-19.

Methods used by the authors: Estimated nucleated cell counts came from reference gene primer amplification. Sequencing was performed with immunoSEQ multiplex PCR; in TCRdb, only in-frame clones are kept and a portion is missing. That table supplies the V and J calls and clone size; D and trimming were determined from the DNA. The table records about 170,000 clones, more than 70% of them present only once. The specimen was peripheral blood. The clonotype was recovered from a woman in her seventies who had recovered from COVID-19.

The CDR3: CASSLAGNQPQHF. The CDR3 nucleotides are TGTGCCAGCAGCTTGGCCGGTAATCAGCCCCAGCATTTT. The chain employs TRBV5-4 and TRBJ1-5; the D is unclear. Germline CDR1 is SGHNT and CDR2 is YYREEE (reference sequence). This CDR3 has 13 amino acids. Trimming pared 0 bases from V and 4 bases from J, leaving 5 bases between.